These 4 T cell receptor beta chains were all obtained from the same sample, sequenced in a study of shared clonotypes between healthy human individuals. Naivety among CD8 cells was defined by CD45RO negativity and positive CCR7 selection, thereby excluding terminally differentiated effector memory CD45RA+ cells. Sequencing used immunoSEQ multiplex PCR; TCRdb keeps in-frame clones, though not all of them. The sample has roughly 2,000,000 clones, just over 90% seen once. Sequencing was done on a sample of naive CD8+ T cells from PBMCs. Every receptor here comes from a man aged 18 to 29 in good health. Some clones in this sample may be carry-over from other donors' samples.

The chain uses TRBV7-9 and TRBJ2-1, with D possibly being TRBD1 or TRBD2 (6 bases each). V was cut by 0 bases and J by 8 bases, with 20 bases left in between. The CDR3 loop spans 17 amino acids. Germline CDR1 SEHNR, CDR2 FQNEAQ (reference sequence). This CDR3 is CASSLAPSGALLDEQFF. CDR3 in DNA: TGTGCCAGCAGCTTAGCGCCTTCGGGGGCCCTTTTGGATGAGCAGTTCTTC.

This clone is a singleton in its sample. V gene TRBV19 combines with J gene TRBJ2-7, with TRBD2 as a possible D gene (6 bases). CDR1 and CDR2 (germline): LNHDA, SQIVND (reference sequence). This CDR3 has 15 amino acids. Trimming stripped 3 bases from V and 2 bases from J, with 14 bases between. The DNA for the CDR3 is TGTGCCAGTAGTATCCGCCTAGCGATAGCCTACGAGCAGTACTTC. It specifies CASSIRLAIAYEQYF.

CDR3 in amino acids: CASSPPVSSYEQYF. The CDR3 DNA is TGTGCCAGCAGTCCTCCGGTGAGCTCCTACGAGCAGTACTTC. J is TRBJ2-7 and V is TRBV7-9, with D uncertain. The CDR3 has 14 residues. V dropped 6 bases and J dropped 0 bases, with 12 bases sitting between them. Germline CDR1 SEHNR, CDR2 FQNEAQ (reference sequence).

The CDR3 spells CASSQRTDGYTF. The CDR3 coding sequence is TGTGCCAGCAGCCAGCGGACAGATGGCTACACCTTC. The V gene is TRBV7-9, the J gene TRBJ1-2; D possibly corresponds to TRBD1 (6 bases). Germline loops: CDR1 SEHNR, CDR2 FQNEAQ (reference sequence). This CDR3 comprises 12 residues. Trimming left V 5 bases short and J 6 bases short, with 10 bases between.